The clone carrying this T cell receptor (beta chain) was observed at least ten times. What it binds is not known. This record belongs to a study of T cell repertoires in cytomegalovirus infection. As for the study in general: CMV infection plus the matching HLA type was flagged by public TCR beta signatures.

The study's findings and limits: The study found HLA-C-restricted CMV-specific TCR beta clonotypes dominating the ex vivo response.

The CDR3 length is 15 residues. Trimming pared 5 bases from V and 4 bases from J, leaving 17 bases between. CDR1 is SGHTA, CDR2 FQGNSA, per germline. TCRdb fed the reads into MiXCR, producing one record per CDR3 protein. The sample consists of some 220,000 distinct CDR3 sequences, about 12% of them appearing once. The chain employs TRBV7-2 and TRBJ1-1; D perhaps matches TRBD1 (5 bases). The clonotype was recovered from a human donor in good health (CMV status not recorded). Some clones in this sample may be carry-over from other donors' samples. The sample consisted of PBMCs. CDR3 in amino acids: CASSARGPSGTEAFF. CDR3 bases: TGTGCCAGCAGCGCTAGGGGCCCCTCTGGCACTGAAGCTTTCTTT.